The subject of this entry is one TCR beta chain. This entry is derived from a study of blood T cell repertoires in COVID-19. In terms of age and location, participants ranged from roughly 18 to 90 years and lived in about 25 US areas. Donors were grouped by their self-reported clinical history. In the original analysis: Reference gene primer amplification in the assay estimated nucleated cell counts. The protocol was immunoSEQ multiplex PCR, while the TCRdb copy is restricted to in-frame clones and leaves out a portion. The V and J calls and clone size were taken over from that table, and D and trimming were inferred from the DNA. The repertoire has fewer than 300,000 clones, approximately 85% of them found once; the top ten carry roughly 4%. The sequence was collected from a woman aged 25 to 39 who had recovered from COVID-19. Sequencing input: PBMCs or T cells enriched from blood (not recorded which).

In nucleotides, the CDR3 is TGTGCCACCAGTGATTTGGGGGTGACAGGATGGGACACAGATACGCAGTATTTT. The encoded protein is CATSDLGVTGWDTDTQYF. This chain connects TRBV24-1 to TRBJ2-3, with D perhaps TRBD1 (6 bases). Deletions cut 0 bases from V and 2 bases from J, with 17 bases between. CDR3 size: 18 residues. Germline-derived CDR1 and CDR2 are KGHDR and SFDVKD.